This entry lists 5 T cell receptor beta chains sequenced from one sample in a study of CD8 T cells in ankylosing spondylitis. Study outcomes and limitations: Ankylosing spondylitis blood appeared to carry a characteristic TCR beta motif of 7 or 8 highly homologous variants.

TCRdb itself ran the 5' RACE reads through MiXCR, one entry per CDR3 protein. The data show more than 650,000 distinct CDR3 sequences, 10% to 15% seen once. For these TCRs, the target antigens are not known. Source material: blood, either unsorted or a sorted T cell fraction (not recorded which). The receptors were gathered from a male donor with ankylosing spondylitis.

The CDR3 sequence: CASSYSYSSAGGDNEQFF. The CDR3 nucleotides read TGTGCCAGCAGTTACAGCTATAGTTCAGCGGGAGGGGACAATGAGCAGTTCTTC. The chain joins TRBV6-2 or TRBV6-3 to TRBJ2-1; TRBD2 aligns across 10 bases. Germline loops: CDR1 MNHEY, CDR2 SVGEGT. The CDR3 is made up of 18 amino acids. V trimming: 2 bases; J trimming: 5 bases; junction bases outside the gene matches: 12.

This clonotype was found a few times. The rearrangement joins TRBV11-3 to TRBJ2-1; possibly TRBD1 or TRBD2 for D (7 bases each). The CDR3 totals 13 residues. Germline V gene sequence: CDR1 SGHNT, CDR2 YENEEA. V was pared by 5 bases and J by 9 bases, with 14 bases between. CDR3 amino acids: CASSPDREGEQFF. CDR3 nucleotide sequence: TGTGCCAGCAGCCCCGACAGGGAGGGTGAGCAGTTCTTC.

Remarks on this clonotype: A read error may be the cause here, since a much bigger clone is one base away. V usage is TRBV29-1 and J usage is TRBJ1-2; the D is unclear. The V gene's germline CDR1 is SQVTM and CDR2 ANQGSEA. The CDR3 consists of 11 residues. CDR3 region: CSVEVGNGYAF. The CDR3 nucleotides read TGCAGCGTTGAAGTGGGGAATGGCTACGCCTTC.

This clonotype appeared a few times. The gene calls are TRBV11-2 and TRBJ1-1; TRBD1 might be the D (6 bases). Trimming took 0 bases from V and 4 from J, leaving 12 bases between them. CDR1 and CDR2 from the germline V gene are SGHAT and FQNNGV. The CDR3 consists of 15 residues. The CDR3 nucleotides read TGTGCCAGCAGCTTAGAGGGCACAGGGAGCACTGAAGCTTTCTTT. Its protein product is CASSLEGTGSTEAFF.

The rearrangement links TRBV15 to TRBJ2-5; D ambiguous. Germline assignment: CDR1 LNHNV and CDR2 YYDKDF (reference sequence). Between the trimmed V and J ends, which lost 5 bases and 7 bases, there was a span of 17 bases. This CDR3 is 14 amino acids long. This CDR3 reads CATSQPTAAGTQYF. The DNA of the CDR3 is TGTGCCACCAGCCAACCCACCGCGGCTGGGACCCAGTACTTC. Based on the CDR3 plus reference TRBV15 and TRBJ2-5, the full variable domain is DAMVIQNPRYQVTQFGKPVTLSCSQTLNHNVMYWYQQKSSQAPKLLFHYYDKDFNNEADTPDNFQSRRPNTSFCFLDIRSPGLGDTAMYLCATSQPTAAGTQYFGPGTRLLVL.